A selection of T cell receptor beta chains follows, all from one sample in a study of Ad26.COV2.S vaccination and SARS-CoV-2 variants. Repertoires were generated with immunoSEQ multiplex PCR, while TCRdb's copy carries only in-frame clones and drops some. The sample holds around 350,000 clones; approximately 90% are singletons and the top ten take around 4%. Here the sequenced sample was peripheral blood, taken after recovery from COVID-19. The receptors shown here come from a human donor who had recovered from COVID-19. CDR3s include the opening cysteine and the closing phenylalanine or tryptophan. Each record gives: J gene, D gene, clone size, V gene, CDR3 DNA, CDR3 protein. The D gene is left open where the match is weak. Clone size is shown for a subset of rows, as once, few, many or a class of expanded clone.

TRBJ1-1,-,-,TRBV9,TGTGCCAGCAGCCCTCCGGGCAGGCCCACTGAAGCTTTCTTT,CASSPPGRPTEAFF
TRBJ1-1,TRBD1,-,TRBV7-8,TGTGCCAGCAGTCAGGGGGCGCGTATAATGGCTTTCTTT,CASSQGARIMAFF
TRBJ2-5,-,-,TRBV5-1,TGCGCCAGCAGCTTCCCAGGGGGGCAAGAGACCCAGTACTTC,CASSFPGGQETQYF
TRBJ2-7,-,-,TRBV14,TGTGCCAGCTCCCGGGGACACATCCCCTACGAGCAGTACTTC,CASSRGHIPYEQYF
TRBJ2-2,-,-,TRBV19,TGTGCCAGTAGAGAGGGCCCCTACACCGGGGAGCTGTTTTTT,CASREGPYTGELFF
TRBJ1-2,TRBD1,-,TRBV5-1,TGCGCCAGCAGCTTGGAGGGGGCTAATGGCTACACCTTC,CASSLEGANGYTF
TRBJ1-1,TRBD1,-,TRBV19,TGTGCCAGTAGTACTCGACAGGGCACCACTGAAGCTTTCTTT,CASSTRQGTTEAFF
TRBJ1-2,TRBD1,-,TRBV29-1,TGCAGCGCCGGGACAGACGCTAACTATGGCTACACCTTC,CSAGTDANYGYTF
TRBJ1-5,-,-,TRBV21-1,TGTGCCAGCAGCAAAAGCGCGGGGGAGCGGGACAGGGATCAGCCCCAGCATTTT,CASSKSAGERDRDQPQHF
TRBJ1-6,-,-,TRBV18,TGTGCCAGCTCACAGACGGACAGTTATAATTCACCCCTCCACTTT,CASSQTDSYNSPLHF
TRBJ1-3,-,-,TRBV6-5,TGTGCCAGCAGTTACTCCGGGGACGGAAACACCATATATTTT,CASSYSGDGNTIYF
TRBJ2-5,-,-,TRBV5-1,TGCGCCAGCCATCAGAGAGAGGGAGAGACCCAGTACTTC,CASHQREGETQYF
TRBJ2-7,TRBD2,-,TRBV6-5,TGTGCCAGCAGCTATAGCGGGGCGTCCTACGAGCAGTACTTC,CASSYSGASYEQYF
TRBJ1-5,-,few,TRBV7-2,TGTGCCAGCAGCCCTGGGGGTCAGCCCCAGCATTTT,CASSPGGQPQHF
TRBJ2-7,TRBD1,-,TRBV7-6,TGTGCCAGCAGCTTAGTTAGGGACAGGGGAACCTGGGAGCAGTACTTC,CASSLVRDRGTWEQYF
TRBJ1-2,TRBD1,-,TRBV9,TGTGCCAGCAGCGTAGCTACAGGGGGCCACTATGGCTACACCTTC,CASSVATGGHYGYTF
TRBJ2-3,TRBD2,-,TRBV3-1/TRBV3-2,TGTGCCAGCAGCCAAGACCGAAAGGGGACTAGCGGGGGGACAGATACGCAGTATTTT,CASSQDRKGTSGGTDTQYF
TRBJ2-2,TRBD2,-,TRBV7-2,TGTGCCAGCAGCTTTAGCGGGGGGAACCCCGGGGAGCTGTTTTTT,CASSFSGGNPGELFF
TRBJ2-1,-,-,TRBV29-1,TGCAGCGTCCACGGCGGAGGGGTAAATGAGCAGTTCTTC,CSVHGGGVNEQFF
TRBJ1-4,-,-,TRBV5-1,TGCGCCAGCAGACGTTCAACTAATGAAAAACTGTTTTTT,CASRRSTNEKLFF
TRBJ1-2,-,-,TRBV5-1,TGCGCCAGCAGCTTGGGGCTCCCGGGTGGAGGCTACACCTTC,CASSLGLPGGGYTF
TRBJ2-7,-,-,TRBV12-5,TGTGCTAGTGCCTCCAGGTTCTCCTACGAGCAGTACTTC,CASASRFSYEQYF
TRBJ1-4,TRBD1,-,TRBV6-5,TGTGCCAGCAGACAAGGACAGGGAGGGCTGTTTTTT,CASRQGQGGLFF
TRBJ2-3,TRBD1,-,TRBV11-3,TGTGCCAGCAGCTTAGGAACAGGGGGAAGCACAGATACGCAGTATTTT,CASSLGTGGSTDTQYF
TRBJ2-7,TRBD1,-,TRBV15,TGTGCCACCGGACAGGCCTATTACGAGCAGTACTTC,CATGQAYYEQYF
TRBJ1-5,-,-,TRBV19,TGTGCCAGTATAGACCGGGCCTCAAATCAGCCCCAGCATTTT,CASIDRASNQPQHF
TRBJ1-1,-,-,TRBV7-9,TGTGCCAGCAGCTTAGGCGCTTCGGTGAACACTGAAGCTTTCTTT,CASSLGASVNTEAFF
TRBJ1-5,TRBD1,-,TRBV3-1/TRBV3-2,TGTGCCAGCAGTCTGGACAGGCTCAATCAGCCCCAGCATTTT,CASSLDRLNQPQHF